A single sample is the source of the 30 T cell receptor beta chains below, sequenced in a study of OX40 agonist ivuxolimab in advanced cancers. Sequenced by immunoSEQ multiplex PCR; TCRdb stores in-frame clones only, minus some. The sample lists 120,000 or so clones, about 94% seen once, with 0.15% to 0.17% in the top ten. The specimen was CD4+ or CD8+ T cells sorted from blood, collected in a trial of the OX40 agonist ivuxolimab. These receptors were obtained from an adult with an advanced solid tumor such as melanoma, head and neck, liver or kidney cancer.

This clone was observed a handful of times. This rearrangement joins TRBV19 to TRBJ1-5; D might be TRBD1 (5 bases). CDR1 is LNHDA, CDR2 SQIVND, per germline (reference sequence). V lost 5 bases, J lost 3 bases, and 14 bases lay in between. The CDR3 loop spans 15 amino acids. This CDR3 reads CASSYRGSANQPQHF. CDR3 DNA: TGTGCCAGTAGTTATAGGGGCTCAGCCAATCAGCCCCAGCATTTT.

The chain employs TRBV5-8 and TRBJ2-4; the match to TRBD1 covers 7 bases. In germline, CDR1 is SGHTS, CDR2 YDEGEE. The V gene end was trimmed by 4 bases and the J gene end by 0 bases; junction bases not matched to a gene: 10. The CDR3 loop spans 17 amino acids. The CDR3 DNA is TGTGCCAGCAGCCCCGGGACAGATGCCCTAGCCAAAAACATTCAGTACTTC. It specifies CASSPGTDALAKNIQYF.

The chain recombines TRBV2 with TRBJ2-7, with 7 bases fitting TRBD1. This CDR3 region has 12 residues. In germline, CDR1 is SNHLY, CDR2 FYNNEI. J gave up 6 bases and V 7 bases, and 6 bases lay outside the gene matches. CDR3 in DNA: TGTGCCAGCATGCGAGGGGGCAGCGAGCAGTACTTC. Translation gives CASMRGGSEQYF.

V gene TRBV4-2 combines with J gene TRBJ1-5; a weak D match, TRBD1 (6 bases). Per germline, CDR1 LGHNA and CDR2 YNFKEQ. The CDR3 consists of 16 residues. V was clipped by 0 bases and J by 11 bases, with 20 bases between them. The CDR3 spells CASSQESQLGSGAQHF. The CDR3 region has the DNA TGTGCCAGCAGCCAAGAGTCGCAGTTGGGGTCAGGGGCCCAGCATTTT.

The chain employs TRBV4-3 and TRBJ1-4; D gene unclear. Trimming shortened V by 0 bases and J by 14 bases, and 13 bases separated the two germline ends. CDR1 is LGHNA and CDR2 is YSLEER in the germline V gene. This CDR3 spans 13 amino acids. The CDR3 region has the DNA TGCGCCAGCAGCCAAGATCGTGCAGGAGGGCTGTTTTTT. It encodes CASSQDRAGGLFF.

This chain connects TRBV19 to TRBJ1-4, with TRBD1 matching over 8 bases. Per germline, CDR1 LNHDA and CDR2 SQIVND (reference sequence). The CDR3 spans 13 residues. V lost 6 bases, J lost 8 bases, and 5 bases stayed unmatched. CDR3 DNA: TGTGCCAGTAGAGGACAGGGTTTAGAAAAACTGTTTTTT. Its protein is CASRGQGLEKLFF.

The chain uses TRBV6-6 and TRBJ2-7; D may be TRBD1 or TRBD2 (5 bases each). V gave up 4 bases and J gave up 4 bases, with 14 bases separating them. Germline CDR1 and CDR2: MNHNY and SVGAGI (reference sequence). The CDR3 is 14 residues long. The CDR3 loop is CASSLAMRGYEQYF. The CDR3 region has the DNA TGTGCCAGCAGTTTGGCTATGAGGGGATACGAGCAGTACTTC.

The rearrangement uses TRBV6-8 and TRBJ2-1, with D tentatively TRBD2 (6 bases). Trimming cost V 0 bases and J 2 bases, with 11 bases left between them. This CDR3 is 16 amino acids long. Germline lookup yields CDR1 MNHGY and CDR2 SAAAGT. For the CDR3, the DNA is TGTGCCAGCAGTTACTCGAATAGCGGCACCTACAATGAGCAGTTCTTC. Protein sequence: CASSYSNSGTYNEQFF.

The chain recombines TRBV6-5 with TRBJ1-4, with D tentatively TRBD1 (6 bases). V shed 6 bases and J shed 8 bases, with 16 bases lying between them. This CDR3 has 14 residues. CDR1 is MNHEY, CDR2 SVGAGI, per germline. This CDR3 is CASRADRRGEKLFF. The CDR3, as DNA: TGTGCCAGCAGGGCCGACAGGCGAGGGGAAAAACTGTTTTTT.

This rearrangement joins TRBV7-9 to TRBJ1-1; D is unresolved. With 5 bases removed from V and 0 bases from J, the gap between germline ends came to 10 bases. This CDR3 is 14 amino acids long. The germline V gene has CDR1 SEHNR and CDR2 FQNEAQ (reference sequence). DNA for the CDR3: TGTGCCAGCAGCCCCCACGAGATGAACACTGAAGCTTTCTTT. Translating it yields CASSPHEMNTEAFF.

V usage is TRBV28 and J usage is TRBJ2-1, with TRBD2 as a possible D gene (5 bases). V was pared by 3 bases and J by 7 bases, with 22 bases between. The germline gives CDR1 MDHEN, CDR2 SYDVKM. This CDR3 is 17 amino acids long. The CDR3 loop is CASSFLLELVGSNEQFF. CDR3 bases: TGTGCCAGCAGTTTCCTACTAGAGTTGGTTGGGTCTAATGAGCAGTTCTTC.

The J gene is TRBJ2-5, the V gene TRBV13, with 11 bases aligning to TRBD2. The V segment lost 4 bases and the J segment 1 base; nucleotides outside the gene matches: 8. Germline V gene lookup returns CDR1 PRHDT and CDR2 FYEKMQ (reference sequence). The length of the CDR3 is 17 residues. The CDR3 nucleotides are TGTGCCAGCAGCTCAAGGGGACTAGCGGACCTCCAAGAGACCCAGTACTTC. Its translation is CASSSRGLADLQETQYF.

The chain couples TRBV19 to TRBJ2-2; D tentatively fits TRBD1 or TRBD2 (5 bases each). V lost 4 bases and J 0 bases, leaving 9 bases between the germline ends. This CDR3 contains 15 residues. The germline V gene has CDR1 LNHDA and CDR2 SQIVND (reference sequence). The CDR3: CASSTGTANTGELFF. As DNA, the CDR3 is TGTGCCAGTAGTACAGGGACGGCGAACACCGGGGAGCTGTTTTTT.

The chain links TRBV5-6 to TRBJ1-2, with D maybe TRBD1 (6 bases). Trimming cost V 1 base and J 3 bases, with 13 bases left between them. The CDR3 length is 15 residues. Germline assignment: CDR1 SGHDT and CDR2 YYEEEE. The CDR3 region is CASSLRGGADYGYTF. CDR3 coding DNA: TGTGCCAGCAGCTTGAGAGGGGGGGCCGACTATGGCTACACCTTC.

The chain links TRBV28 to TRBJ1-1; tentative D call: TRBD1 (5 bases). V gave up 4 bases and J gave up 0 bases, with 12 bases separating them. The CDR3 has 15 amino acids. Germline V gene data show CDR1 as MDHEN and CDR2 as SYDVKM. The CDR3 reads CASSSSGTVNTEAFF. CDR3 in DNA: TGTGCCAGCAGTTCATCAGGGACGGTGAACACTGAAGCTTTCTTT.

The CDR3 DNA is TGTGCCAGCTCACCAGGTCCCAGGACAGGAGGGGAGACCCAGTACTTC. It codes for CASSPGPRTGGETQYF. The J gene is TRBJ2-5, the V gene TRBV18, with D possibly being TRBD1 (7 bases). The germline V gene has CDR1 KGHSH and CDR2 LQKENI. This CDR3 is built from 16 residues. V was shortened by 2 bases and J by 5 bases, with 18 bases between the two germline ends.

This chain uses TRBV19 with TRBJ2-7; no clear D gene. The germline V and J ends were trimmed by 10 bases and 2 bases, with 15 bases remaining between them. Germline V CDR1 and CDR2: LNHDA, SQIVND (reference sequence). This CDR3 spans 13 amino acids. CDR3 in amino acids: CATSDGTTYEQYF. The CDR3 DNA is TGTGCCACTTCGGACGGAACGACCTACGAGCAGTACTTC.

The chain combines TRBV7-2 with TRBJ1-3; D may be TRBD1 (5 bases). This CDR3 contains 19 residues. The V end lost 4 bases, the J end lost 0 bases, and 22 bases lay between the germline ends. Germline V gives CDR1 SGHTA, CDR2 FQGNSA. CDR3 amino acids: CASSSEWGRLRTSGNTIYF. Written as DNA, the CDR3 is TGTGCCAGCAGCTCAGAGTGGGGCAGGCTGCGAACCTCTGGAAACACCATATATTTT. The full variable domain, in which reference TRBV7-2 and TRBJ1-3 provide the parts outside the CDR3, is GAGVSQSPSNKVTEKGKDVELRCDPISGHTALYWYRQSLGQGLEFLIYFQGNSAPDKSGLPSDRFSAERTGGSVSTLTIQRTQQEDSAVYLCASSSEWGRLRTSGNTIYFGEGSWLTVV.

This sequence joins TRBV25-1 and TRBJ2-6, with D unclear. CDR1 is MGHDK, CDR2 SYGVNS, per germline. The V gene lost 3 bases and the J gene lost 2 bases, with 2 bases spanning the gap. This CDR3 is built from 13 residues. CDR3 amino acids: CASSDAGANVLTF. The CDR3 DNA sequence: TGTGCCAGCAGTGACGCTGGGGCCAACGTCCTGACTTTC.

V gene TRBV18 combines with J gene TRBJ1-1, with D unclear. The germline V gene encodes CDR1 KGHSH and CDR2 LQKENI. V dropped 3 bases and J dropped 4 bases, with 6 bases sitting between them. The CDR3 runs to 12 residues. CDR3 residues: CASSPTITEAFF. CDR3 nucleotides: TGTGCCAGCTCACCGACGATCACTGAAGCTTTCTTT. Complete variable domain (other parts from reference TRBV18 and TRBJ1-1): NAGVMQNPRHLVRRRGQEARLRCSPMKGHSHVYWYRQLPEEGLKFMVYLQKENIIDESGMPKERFSAEFPKEGPSILRIQQVVRGDSAAYFCASSPTITEAFFGQGTRLTVV.

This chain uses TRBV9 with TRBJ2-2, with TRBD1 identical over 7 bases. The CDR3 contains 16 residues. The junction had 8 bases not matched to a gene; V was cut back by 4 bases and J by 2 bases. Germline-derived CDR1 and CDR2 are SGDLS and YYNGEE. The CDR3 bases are TGTGCCAGCAGCCTTCACAGGGGTATCAACACCGGGGAGCTGTTTTTT. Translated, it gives CASSLHRGINTGELFF.

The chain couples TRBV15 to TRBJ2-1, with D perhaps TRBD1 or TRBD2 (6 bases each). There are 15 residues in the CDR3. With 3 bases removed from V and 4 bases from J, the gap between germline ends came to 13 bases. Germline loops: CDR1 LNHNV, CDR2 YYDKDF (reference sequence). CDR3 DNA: TGTGCCACCAGCAGGGAGGGCGGGACATACAATGAGCAGTTCTTC. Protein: CATSREGGTYNEQFF.

CDR3 nucleotide sequence: TGTGCCGGGACTCCGGGGGGATCAGATCAGCCCCAGCATTTT. It encodes CAGTPGGSDQPQHF. This chain links TRBV28 with TRBJ1-5; TRBD1 is a possible D gene (5 bases). The germline CDR1 and CDR2 sequences are MDHEN and SYDVKM. The CDR3 extends over 14 amino acids. V was shortened by 11 bases and J by 5 bases, with 19 bases between the two germline ends.

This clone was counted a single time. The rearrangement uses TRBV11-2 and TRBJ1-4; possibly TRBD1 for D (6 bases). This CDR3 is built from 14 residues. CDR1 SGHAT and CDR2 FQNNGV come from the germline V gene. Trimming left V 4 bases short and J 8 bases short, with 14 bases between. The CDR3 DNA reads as TGTGCCAGCAGCTCCTATTGGAGGGGGGAAAAACTGTTTTTT. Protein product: CASSSYWRGEKLFF.

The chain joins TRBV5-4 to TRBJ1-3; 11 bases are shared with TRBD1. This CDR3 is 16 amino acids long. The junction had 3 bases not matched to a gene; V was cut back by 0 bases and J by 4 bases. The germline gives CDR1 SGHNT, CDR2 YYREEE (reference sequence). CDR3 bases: TGTGCCAGCAGCTTGGCAGGACAGGGGGCGGGAAACACCATATATTTT. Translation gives CASSLAGQGAGNTIYF.

The CDR3: CASTETSGANVLTF. The DNA of the CDR3 is TGTGCCAGCACGGAAACCTCTGGGGCCAACGTCCTGACTTTC. The J gene is TRBJ2-6, the V gene TRBV2; D is unresolved. Germline assignment: CDR1 SNHLY and CDR2 FYNNEI. This CDR3 has 14 amino acids. Trimming took off 7 bases at V and 0 bases at J, with 7 bases between the two ends.

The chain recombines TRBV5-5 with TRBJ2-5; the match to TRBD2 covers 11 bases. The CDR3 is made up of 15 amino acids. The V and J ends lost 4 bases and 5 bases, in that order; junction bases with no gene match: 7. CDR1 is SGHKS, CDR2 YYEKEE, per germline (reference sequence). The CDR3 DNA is TGTGCCAGCAGCGGCACACTAGCGGGGGTGGAGACCCAGTACTTC. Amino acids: CASSGTLAGVETQYF.

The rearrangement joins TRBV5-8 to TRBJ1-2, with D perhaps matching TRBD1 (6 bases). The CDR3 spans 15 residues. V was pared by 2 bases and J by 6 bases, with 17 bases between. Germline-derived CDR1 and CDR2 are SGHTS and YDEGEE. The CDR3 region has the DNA TGTGCCAGCAGCTTCCTCGGGACACCTGGAAATGGCTACACCTTC. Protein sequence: CASSFLGTPGNGYTF.

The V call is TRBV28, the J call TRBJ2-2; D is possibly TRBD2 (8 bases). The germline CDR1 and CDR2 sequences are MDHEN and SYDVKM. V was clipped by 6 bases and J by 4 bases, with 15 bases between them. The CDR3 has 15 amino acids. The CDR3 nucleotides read TGTGCCAGCAGGTCGGGAGGGGGCGGCACCGGGGAGCTGTTTTTT. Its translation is CASRSGGGGTGELFF. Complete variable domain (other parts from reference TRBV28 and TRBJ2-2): DVKVTQSSRYLVKRTGEKVFLECVQDMDHENMFWYRQDPGLGLRLIYFSYDVKMKEKGDIPEGYSVSREKKERFSLILESASTNQTSMYLCASRSGGGGTGELFFGEGSRLTVL.

CDR3 sequence (DNA): TGTGCCAGCCGGAGGACAGGGGCCGAAAAACTGTTTTTT. Its protein product is CASRRTGAEKLFF. This chain joins TRBV28 and TRBJ1-4, with 9 bases that match TRBD1. Germline values: CDR1 MDHEN, CDR2 SYDVKM. With 8 bases clipped from V and 8 bases from J, the junction kept 6 bases outside the gene matches. This CDR3 is built from 13 residues.